This is a list of T cell receptor beta chains from one sample in a study of patients and donors after allogeneic stem cell transplantation. One entry per CDR3 protein results from TCRdb running MiXCR on the RT-PCR reads. This table holds roughly 180,000 distinct CDR3 sequences, around two fifths found once. Sequences were obtained from blood, either unsorted or a sorted T cell fraction (not recorded which). Source of these receptors: a human donor who was either an allogeneic HSCT recipient or a stem cell or donor lymphocyte infusion donor (not recorded which). It is not recorded whose cells these are; they may come from a transplant donor. The CDR3 runs from the conserved cysteine through the conserved F or W. The D gene is left open where the match is weak. Only some rows state a clone size, as once, few, many or a class for expanded clones.

>.|.|TRBJ1-1|TRBV27
CASSLILAGGTEAFF
TGTGCCAGCAGTTTGATCCTGGCAGGAGGCACTGAAGCTTTCTTT
>few|.|TRBJ1-1|TRBV6-5
CASSYLANTEAFF
TGTGCCAGCAGTTATTTGGCGAACACTGAAGCTTTCTTT
>.|.|TRBJ1-1|TRBV5-8
CASSLLWGPNTEAFF
TGTGCCAGCAGCTTGTTGTGGGGGCCGAACACTGAAGCTTTCTTT
>.|.|TRBJ2-7|TRBV4-1
CASSQGGAAPITYEQYF
TGCGCCAGCAGCCAAGGTGGGGCCGCTCCCATTACGTACGAGCAGTACTTC
>few|.|TRBJ1-2|TRBV12-3/TRBV12-4
CASSLASWAPARTNGYTF
TGTGCCAGCAGTTTAGCGAGTTGGGCCCCGGCGAGAACTAATGGCTACACCTTC
>.|TRBD1|TRBJ1-1|TRBV24-1
CATSGLDRVGRTEAFF
TGTGCCACCAGTGGACTCGACAGGGTGGGACGCACTGAAGCTTTCTTT
>.|TRBD2|TRBJ2-3|TRBV5-1
CASGDTSGKTDTQYF
TGCGCCAGCGGAGATACTAGCGGGAAAACAGATACGCAGTATTTT
>.|TRBD1|TRBJ1-2|TRBV13
CASSSPDRPYNYGYTF
TGTGCCAGCAGCTCTCCGGACAGGCCCTATAACTATGGCTACACCTTC
>few|.|TRBJ1-1|TRBV18
CASSEYNTEAFF
TGTGCCAGCTCCGAATATAACACTGAAGCTTTCTTT
>few|TRBD2|TRBJ2-1|TRBV5-1
CASSSLFSGDNEQFF
TGCGCCAGCAGCTCCTTGTTTAGCGGGGACAATGAGCAGTTCTTC
>once|TRBD2|TRBJ2-1|TRBV7-2
CASSLHPVLWEGEQFF
TGTGCCAGCAGCCTCCACCCGGTTCTATGGGAGGGTGAGCAGTTCTTC
>.|TRBD2|TRBJ2-2|TRBV4-3
CASSRSGTSGMVTGELFF
TGCGCCAGCAGCCGATCCGGGACTAGCGGGATGGTGACCGGGGAGCTGTTTTTT
>.|.|TRBJ2-1|TRBV2
CASSVAPRMGEQFF
TGTGCCAGCAGTGTTGCCCCAAGGATGGGTGAGCAGTTCTTC
>few|.|TRBJ1-5|TRBV4-2
CASSQAPDQPQHF
TGTGCCAGCAGCCAAGCACCTGATCAGCCCCAGCATTTT
>.|.|TRBJ1-1|TRBV21-1
CASSKGRGLTEAFF
TGTGCCAGCAGCAAGGGCAGGGGGTTGACTGAAGCTTTCTTT
>few|.|TRBJ2-5|TRBV9
CASSVTGQETQYF
TGTGCCAGCAGCGTAACTGGGCAAGAGACCCAGTACTTC
>.|.|TRBJ2-3|TRBV4-3
CASSHGGGRARVTDTQYF
TGCGCCAGCAGCCACGGGGGCGGTAGGGCCAGGGTGACAGATACGCAGTATTTT
>.|TRBD2|TRBJ2-2|TRBV29-1
CSVAGLAGDDGTGELFF
TGCAGCGTAGCTGGACTAGCGGGAGATGATGGCACCGGGGAGCTGTTTTTT
>.|TRBD2|TRBJ2-1|TRBV7-3
CASSLLSAGAYNEQFF
TGTGCCAGCAGCTTACTTTCAGCGGGAGCCTACAATGAGCAGTTCTTC
>.|.|TRBJ1-5|TRBV7-2
CASSLKGPSNQPQHF
TGTGCCAGCAGCTTGAAAGGGCCTAGCAATCAGCCCCAGCATTTT
>once|TRBD2|TRBJ2-7|TRBV7-9
CASSAPASGSLNEQYF
TGTGCCAGCAGCGCGCCGGCTAGCGGGAGTCTGAACGAGCAGTACTTC
>.|.|TRBJ2-5|TRBV5-1
CASSFGDQETQYF
TGCGCCAGCAGCTTTGGAGACCAAGAGACCCAGTACTTC
>.|.|TRBJ1-2|TRBV29-1
CSVPLGDNYGYTF
TGCAGCGTCCCCCTGGGGGATAACTATGGCTACACCTTC
>.|.|TRBJ2-3|TRBV12-3/TRBV12-4
CATLPDSTDTQYF
TGTGCCACCCTGCCGGACTCTACCGATACGCAGTATTTT
>.|TRBD1|TRBJ1-1|TRBV4-2
CASSPGGGSWTEAFF
TGTGCCAGCAGCCCAGGGGGCGGGAGTTGGACTGAAGCTTTCTTT
>few|.|TRBJ1-6|TRBV12-3/TRBV12-4
CASSPGTLNSPLHF
TGTGCCAGCAGTCCCGGGACACTTAATTCACCCCTCCACTTT
>few|TRBD1|TRBJ1-2|TRBV30
CAWSVPTGTGYTF
TGTGCCTGGAGTGTCCCGACAGGGACCGGCTACACCTTC
>.|.|TRBJ2-5|TRBV12-3/TRBV12-4
CASSFGRGDSAQETQYF
TGTGCCAGCAGTTTCGGGAGAGGGGACTCGGCCCAAGAGACCCAGTACTTC